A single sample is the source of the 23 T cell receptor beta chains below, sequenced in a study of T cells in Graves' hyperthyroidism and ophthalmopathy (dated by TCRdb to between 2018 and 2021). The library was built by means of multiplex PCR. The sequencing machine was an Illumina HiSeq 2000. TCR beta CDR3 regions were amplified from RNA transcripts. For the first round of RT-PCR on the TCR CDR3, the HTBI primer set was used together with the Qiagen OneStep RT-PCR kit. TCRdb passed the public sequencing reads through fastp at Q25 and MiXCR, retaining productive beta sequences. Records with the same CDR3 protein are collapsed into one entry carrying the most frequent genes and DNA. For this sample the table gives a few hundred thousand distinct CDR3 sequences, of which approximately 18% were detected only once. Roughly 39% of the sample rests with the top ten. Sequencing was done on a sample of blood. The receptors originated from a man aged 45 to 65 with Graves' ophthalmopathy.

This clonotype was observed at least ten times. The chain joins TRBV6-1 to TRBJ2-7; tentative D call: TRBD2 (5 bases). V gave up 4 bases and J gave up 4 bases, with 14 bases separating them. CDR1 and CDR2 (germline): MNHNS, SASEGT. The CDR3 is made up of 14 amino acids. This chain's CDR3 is CASSGWGEAYEQYF. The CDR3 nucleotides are TGTGCCAGCAGTGGATGGGGAGAAGCATACGAGCAGTACTTC.

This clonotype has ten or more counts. The DNA for the CDR3 is TGTGCCAGCAGCCGGGGAAGGAACACTGAAGCTTTCTTT. As protein: CASSRGRNTEAFF. This chain uses TRBV28 with TRBJ1-1; D is unclear. With 6 bases removed from V and 1 base from J, the gap between germline ends came to 9 bases. The V gene's germline CDR1 is MDHEN and CDR2 SYDVKM. This CDR3 comprises 13 residues.

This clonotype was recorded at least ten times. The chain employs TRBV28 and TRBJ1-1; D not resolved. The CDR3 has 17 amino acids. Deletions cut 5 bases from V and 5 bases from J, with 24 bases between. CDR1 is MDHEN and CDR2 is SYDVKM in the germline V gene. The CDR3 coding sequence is TGTGCCAGCAGTCCCCGAAGGTCGGGGTACTTCGGGACTGAAGCTTTCTTT. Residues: CASSPRRSGYFGTEAFF.

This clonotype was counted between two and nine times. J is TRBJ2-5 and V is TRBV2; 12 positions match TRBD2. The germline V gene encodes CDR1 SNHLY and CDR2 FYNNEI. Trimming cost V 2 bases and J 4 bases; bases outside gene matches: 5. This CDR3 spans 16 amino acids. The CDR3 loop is CASSELAGGWGETQYF. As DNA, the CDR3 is TGTGCCAGCAGTGAACTAGCGGGAGGGTGGGGAGAGACCCAGTACTTC.

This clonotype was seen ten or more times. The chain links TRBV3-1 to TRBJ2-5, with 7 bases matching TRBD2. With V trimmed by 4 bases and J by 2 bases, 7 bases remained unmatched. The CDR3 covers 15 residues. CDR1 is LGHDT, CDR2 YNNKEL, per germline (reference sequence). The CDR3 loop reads CASSLATSIQETQYF. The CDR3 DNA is TGTGCCAGCAGCCTCGCGACTAGCATTCAAGAGACCCAGTACTTC.

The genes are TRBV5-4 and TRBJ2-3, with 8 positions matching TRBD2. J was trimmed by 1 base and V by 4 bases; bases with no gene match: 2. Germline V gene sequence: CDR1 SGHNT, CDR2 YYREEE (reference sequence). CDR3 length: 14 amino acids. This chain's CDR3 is CASSVAGRTDTQYF. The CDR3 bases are TGTGCCAGCAGCGTAGCGGGACGCACAGATACGCAGTATTTT.

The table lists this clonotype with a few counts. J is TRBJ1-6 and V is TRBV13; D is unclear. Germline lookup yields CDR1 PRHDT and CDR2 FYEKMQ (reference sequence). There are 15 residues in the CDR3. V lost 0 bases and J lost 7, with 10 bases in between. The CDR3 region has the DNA TGTGCCAGCAGCTTAGGTGGCCTGGTAAATTCACCCCTCCACTTT. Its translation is CASSLGGLVNSPLHF.

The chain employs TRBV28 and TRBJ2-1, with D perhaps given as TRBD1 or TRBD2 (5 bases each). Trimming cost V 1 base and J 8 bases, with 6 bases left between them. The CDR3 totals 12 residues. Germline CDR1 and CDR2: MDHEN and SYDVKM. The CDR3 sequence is CASSLLGDEQFF. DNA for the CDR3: TGTGCCAGCAGTTTATTGGGGGATGAGCAGTTCTTC.

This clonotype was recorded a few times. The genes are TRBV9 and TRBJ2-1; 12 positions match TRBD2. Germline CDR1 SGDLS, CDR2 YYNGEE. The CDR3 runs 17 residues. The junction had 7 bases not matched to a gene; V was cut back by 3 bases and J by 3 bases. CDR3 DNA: TGTGCCAGCAGCGGAGGACTAGCGGGAACAAACTACAATGAGCAGTTCTTC. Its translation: CASSGGLAGTNYNEQFF.

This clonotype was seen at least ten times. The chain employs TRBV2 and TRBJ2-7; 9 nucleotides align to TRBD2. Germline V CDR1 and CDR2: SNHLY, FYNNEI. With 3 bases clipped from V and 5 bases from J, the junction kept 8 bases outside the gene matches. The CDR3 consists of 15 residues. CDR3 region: CASSDPAGGWDEQYF. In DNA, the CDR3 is TGTGCCAGCAGTGATCCAGCGGGAGGTTGGGACGAGCAGTACTTC. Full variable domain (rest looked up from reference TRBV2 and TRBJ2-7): EPEVTQTPSHQVTQMGQEVILRCVPISNHLYFYWYRQILGQKVEFLVSFYNNEISEKSEIFDDQFSVERPDGSNFTLKIRSTKLEDSAMYFCASSDPAGGWDEQYFGPGTRLTVT.

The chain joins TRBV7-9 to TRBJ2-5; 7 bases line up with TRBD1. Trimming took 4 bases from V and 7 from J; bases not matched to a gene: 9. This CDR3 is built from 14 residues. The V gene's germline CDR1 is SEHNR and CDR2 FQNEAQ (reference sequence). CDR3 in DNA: TGTGCCAGCAGCTCCGGACAGGCCTCCGGGACCCAGTACTTC. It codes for CASSSGQASGTQYF.

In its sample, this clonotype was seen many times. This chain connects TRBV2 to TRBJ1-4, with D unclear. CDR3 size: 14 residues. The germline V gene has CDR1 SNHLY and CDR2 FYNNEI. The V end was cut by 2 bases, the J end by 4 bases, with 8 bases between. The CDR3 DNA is TGTGCCAGCAGTGAACAGCTGTATAATGAAAAACTGTTTTTT. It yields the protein CASSEQLYNEKLFF.

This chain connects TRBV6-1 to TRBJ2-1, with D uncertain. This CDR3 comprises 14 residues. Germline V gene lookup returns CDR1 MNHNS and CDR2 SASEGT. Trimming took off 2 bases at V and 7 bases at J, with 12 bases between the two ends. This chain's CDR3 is CASSEYGGLNEQFF. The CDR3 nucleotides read TGTGCCAGCAGTGAATACGGTGGGTTAAATGAGCAGTTCTTC.

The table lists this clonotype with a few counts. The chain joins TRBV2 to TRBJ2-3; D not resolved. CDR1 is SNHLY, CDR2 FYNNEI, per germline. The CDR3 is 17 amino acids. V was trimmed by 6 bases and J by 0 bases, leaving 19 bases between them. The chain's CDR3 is CASRRKRRGASTDTQYF. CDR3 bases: TGTGCCAGCAGGAGGAAGAGGAGAGGAGCAAGCACAGATACGCAGTATTTT. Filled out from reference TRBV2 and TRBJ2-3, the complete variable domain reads EPEVTQTPSHQVTQMGQEVILRCVPISNHLYFYWYRQILGQKVEFLVSFYNNEISEKSEIFDDQFSVERPDGSNFTLKIRSTKLEDSAMYFCASRRKRRGASTDTQYFGPGTRLTVL.

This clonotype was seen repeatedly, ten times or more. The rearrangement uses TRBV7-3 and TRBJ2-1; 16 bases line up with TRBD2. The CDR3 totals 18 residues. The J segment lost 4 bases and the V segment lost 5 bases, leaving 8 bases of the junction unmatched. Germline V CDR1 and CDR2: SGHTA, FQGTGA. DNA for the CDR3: TGTGCCAGCAGCCCGGGACTAGCGGGAGGGCCGGGGTACAATGAGCAGTTCTTC. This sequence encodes CASSPGLAGGPGYNEQFF.

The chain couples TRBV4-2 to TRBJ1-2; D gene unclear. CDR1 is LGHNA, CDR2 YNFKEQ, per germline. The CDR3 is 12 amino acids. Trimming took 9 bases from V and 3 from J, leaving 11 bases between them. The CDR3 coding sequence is TGTGCCAGTTCGGCAGACGACTATGGCTACACCTTC. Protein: CASSADDYGYTF.

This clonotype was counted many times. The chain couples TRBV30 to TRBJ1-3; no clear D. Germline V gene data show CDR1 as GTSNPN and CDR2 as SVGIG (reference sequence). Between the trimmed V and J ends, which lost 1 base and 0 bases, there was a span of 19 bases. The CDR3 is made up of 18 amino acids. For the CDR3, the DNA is TGTGCCTGGAGTGGGGAGGCGGCCGCCGAACCCTCTGGAAACACCATATATTTT. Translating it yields CAWSGEAAAEPSGNTIYF.

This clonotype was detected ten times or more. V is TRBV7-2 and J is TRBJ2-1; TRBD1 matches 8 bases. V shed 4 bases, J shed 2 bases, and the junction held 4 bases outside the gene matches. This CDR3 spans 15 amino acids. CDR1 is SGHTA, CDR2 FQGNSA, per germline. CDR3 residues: CASSSTGEAYNEQFF. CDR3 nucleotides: TGTGCCAGCAGCTCGACAGGGGAAGCCTACAATGAGCAGTTCTTC. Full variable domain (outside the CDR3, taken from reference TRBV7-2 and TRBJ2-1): GAGVSQSPSNKVTEKGKDVELRCDPISGHTALYWYRQSLGQGLEFLIYFQGNSAPDKSGLPSDRFSAERTGGSVSTLTIQRTQQEDSAVYLCASSSTGEAYNEQFFGPGTRLTVL.

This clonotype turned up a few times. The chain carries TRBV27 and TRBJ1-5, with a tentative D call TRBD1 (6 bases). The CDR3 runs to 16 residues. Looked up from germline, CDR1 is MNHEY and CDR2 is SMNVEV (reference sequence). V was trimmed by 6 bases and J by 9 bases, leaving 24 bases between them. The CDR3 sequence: CASSSTGAGWGLPQHF. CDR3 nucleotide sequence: TGTGCCAGCAGCTCTACGGGGGCGGGGTGGGGGCTGCCCCAGCATTTT.

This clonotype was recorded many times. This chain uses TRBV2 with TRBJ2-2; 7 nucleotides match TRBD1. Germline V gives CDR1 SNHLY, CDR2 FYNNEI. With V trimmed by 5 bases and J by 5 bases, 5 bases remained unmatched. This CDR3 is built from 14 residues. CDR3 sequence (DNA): TGTGCCAGCAGTCGAACAGGGGAAACCGGGGAGCTGTTTTTT. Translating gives CASSRTGETGELFF.

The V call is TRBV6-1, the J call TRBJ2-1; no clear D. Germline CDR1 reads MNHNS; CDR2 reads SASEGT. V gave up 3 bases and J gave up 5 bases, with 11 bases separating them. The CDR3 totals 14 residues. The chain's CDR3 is CASSEFQQNNEQFF. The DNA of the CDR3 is TGTGCCAGCAGTGAGTTCCAGCAAAACAATGAGCAGTTCTTC.

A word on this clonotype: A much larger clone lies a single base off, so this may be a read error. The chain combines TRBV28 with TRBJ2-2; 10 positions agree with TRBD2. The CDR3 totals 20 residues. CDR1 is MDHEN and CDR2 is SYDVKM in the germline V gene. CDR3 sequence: CAGSRSRWLAGESVTGELFF. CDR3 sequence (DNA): TGTGCCGGCAGTCGTTCTCGGTGGCTAGCGGGAGAATCGGTAACCGGGGAGCTGTTTTTT.

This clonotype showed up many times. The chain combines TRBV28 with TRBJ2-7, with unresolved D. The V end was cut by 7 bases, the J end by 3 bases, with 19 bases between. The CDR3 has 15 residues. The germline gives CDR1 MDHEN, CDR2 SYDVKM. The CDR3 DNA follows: TGTGCCAGCACCGACCCAGTCAGCAACAGCTACGAGCAGTACTTC. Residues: CASTDPVSNSYEQYF.